The entry that follows covers one T cell receptor beta chain sequence. Its antigen is unidentified. The V gene's germline CDR1 is MNHEY and CDR2 SMNVEV (reference sequence). The ends were cut back, 8 bases at V and 0 bases at J, with 11 bases in the middle. This CDR3 contains 15 residues. These data are taken from a study of monozygotic twins with cystic fibrosis. Findings and limits, study-wide: In 13 of 16 pairs, V gene usage was closest to the co-twin's. Median Simpson clonality of 0.0095 suggested naive T cells predominated. Monozygotic CF twin pairs shared significantly more nucleotide-identical clonotypes than unrelated CF individuals did.

Libraries were prepared by immunoSEQ multiplex PCR; TCRdb keeps only in-frame clonotypes and omits some of them. This table has fewer than 30,000 clones, just over 90% appearing once. Sequenced material: blood. The sequence was collected from a girl aged 2-9 years with cystic fibrosis. The chain recombines TRBV27 with TRBJ1-6, with D perhaps matching TRBD1 (5 bases). The chain's CDR3 is CASGTSSSYNSPLHF. The CDR3 DNA sequence: TGTGCCAGCGGGACTTCAAGCTCCTATAATTCACCCCTCCACTTT.